These T cell receptor beta chains were read from a single sample in a study of shared clonotypes between healthy human individuals. Generated by immunoSEQ multiplex PCR, the TCRdb table keeps only in-frame clones and is missing some. Here the sample spans 2.3 million or so clones, approximately 95% being singletons. The sample consisted of naive CD4+ T cells from PBMCs. The source of these receptors is a man aged 18 to 29 in good health. Some clones in this sample may be carry-over from other donors' samples. The CDR3 runs from the conserved cysteine through the conserved F or W. The order of the fields is CDR3 protein, clone size, J gene, CDR3 length, V gene. Not all rows give a size; the values are once, few, many and, for expanded clones, a class.

CDR3: CASSPNRSRISYGYTF; size: NA; J: TRBJ1-2; length: 16; V: TRBV7-9
CDR3: CASSEARGDGYTF; size: NA; J: TRBJ1-2; length: 13; V: TRBV2
CDR3: CSVLVGRAQETQYF; size: NA; J: TRBJ2-5; length: 14; V: TRBV29-1
CDR3: CASSESTTYNEQFF; size: NA; J: TRBJ2-1; length: 14; V: TRBV10-1
CDR3: CASSFRGPNGYEQYF; size: NA; J: TRBJ2-7; length: 15; V: TRBV5-1
CDR3: CASSLSGAGVSETQYF; size: NA; J: TRBJ2-5; length: 16; V: TRBV7-9
CDR3: CASSAHGRAGETQYF; size: NA; J: TRBJ2-5; length: 15; V: TRBV5-4
CDR3: CAISEPGDRTYEQYF; size: NA; J: TRBJ2-7; length: 15; V: TRBV10-3
CDR3: CASSRRLAGGETYEQYF; size: NA; J: TRBJ2-7; length: 17; V: TRBV18
CDR3: CASSSASSGQETQYF; size: NA; J: TRBJ2-5; length: 15; V: TRBV28
CDR3: CASSVGTAINTQYF; size: NA; J: TRBJ2-3; length: 14; V: TRBV9
CDR3: CASSLTGVGGYTF; size: NA; J: TRBJ1-2; length: 13; V: TRBV28
CDR3: CASSSPGIEGYTF; size: NA; J: TRBJ1-2; length: 13; V: TRBV7-2
CDR3: CASSWDIYEQYF; size: few; J: TRBJ2-7; length: 12; V: TRBV11-2
CDR3: CASSSVPRGSDTQYF; size: NA; J: TRBJ2-3; length: 15; V: TRBV7-9
CDR3: CASSQDPGDSRSF; size: once; J: TRBJ2-6; length: 13; V: TRBV4-2
CDR3: CASSSGTSENEQFF; size: NA; J: TRBJ2-1; length: 14; V: TRBV7-3
CDR3: CASSLVESTDTQYF; size: NA; J: TRBJ2-3; length: 14; V: TRBV18
CDR3: CASSLQGGGQPQHF; size: NA; J: TRBJ1-5; length: 14; V: TRBV5-4
CDR3: CATSPKTGMSNQPQHF; size: NA; J: TRBJ1-5; length: 16; V: TRBV15
CDR3: CASSVHTEAFF; size: few; J: TRBJ1-1; length: 11; V: TRBV2
CDR3: CASSSIWGTGTGTTDTQYF; size: NA; J: TRBJ2-3; length: 19; V: TRBV28
CDR3: CSVAGGGDTEAFF; size: NA; J: TRBJ1-1; length: 13; V: TRBV29-1
CDR3: CASSEGRQGGAEAFF; size: NA; J: TRBJ1-1; length: 15; V: TRBV6-1
CDR3: CASRGAAGELFF; size: NA; J: TRBJ2-2; length: 12; V: TRBV7-3
CDR3: CASSSDMTGPEQYF; size: NA; J: NA; length: 14; V: TRBV7-6
CDR3: CASNPAGAYNEQFF; size: once; J: TRBJ2-1; length: 14; V: TRBV28
CDR3: CASSSAGYNEQFF; size: once; J: TRBJ2-1; length: 13; V: TRBV7-8
CDR3: CASSLALADEQFF; size: once; J: TRBJ2-1; length: 13; V: TRBV11-1
CDR3: CASSLAQSGILTEQYF; size: NA; J: TRBJ2-7; length: 16; V: TRBV5-1
CDR3: CASSYLRVETYYEQYF; size: NA; J: TRBJ2-7; length: 16; V: TRBV28
CDR3: CASRSGQGISGANVLTF; size: NA; J: TRBJ2-6; length: 17; V: TRBV27
CDR3: CASSLEGGGYEQYF; size: NA; J: TRBJ2-7; length: 14; V: TRBV5-1
CDR3: CASRRQGAGSNQPQHF; size: NA; J: TRBJ1-5; length: 16; V: TRBV19
CDR3: CASSTRTSGPGHVSYEQYF; size: NA; J: TRBJ2-7; length: 19; V: TRBV27
CDR3: CASQKTLGGNTEGRGGEQFF; size: NA; J: TRBJ2-1; length: 20; V: TRBV28
CDR3: CASSPTGTQETQYF; size: NA; J: TRBJ2-5; length: 14; V: TRBV5-1
CDR3: CASSERAGRGRDGEKLFF; size: NA; J: TRBJ1-4; length: 18; V: TRBV2
CDR3: CASSADRMYGYTF; size: few; J: TRBJ1-2; length: 13; V: TRBV9
CDR3: CASSKSGQAITEKLFF; size: NA; J: TRBJ1-4; length: 16; V: TRBV2
CDR3: CASSYTSGGEKLFF; size: NA; J: TRBJ1-4; length: 14; V: TRBV9
CDR3: CASSRGWGGAGFKGNEQFF; size: NA; J: TRBJ2-1; length: 19; V: TRBV14
CDR3: CASSAQTSGAHGGGYEQYF; size: NA; J: TRBJ2-7; length: 19; V: TRBV7-2
CDR3: CTSTVGTNTEAFF; size: NA; J: TRBJ1-1; length: 13; V: TRBV29-1
CDR3: CASTRGLAGAGELFF; size: NA; J: TRBJ2-2; length: 15; V: TRBV6-5
CDR3: CASSLEGALGNTIYF; size: once; J: TRBJ1-3; length: 15; V: TRBV7-6